A selection of T cell receptor beta chains follows, all from one sample in a study of cytomegalovirus exposure and HLA in healthy donors. Clones were sequenced by immunoSEQ multiplex PCR, and TCRdb holds only the in-frame ones, with some missing. Among approximately 90,000 clones listed, about 74% were seen once. The sequencing input was PBMCs. The receptor set was obtained from a man in his thirties or forties in good health and CMV-seronegative. The CDR3 runs from the conserved cysteine through the conserved F or W. Each record gives: D gene, J gene, V gene, clone size, CDR3 DNA, CDR3 protein. The D gene is left open where the match is weak. The size entry is marked missing in some rows and otherwise reads once, few, many or a size class.

D gene: TRBD1
J gene: TRBJ2-7
V gene: TRBV19
clone size: -
CDR3 DNA: TGTGCCAGTAGTCAAGGACAGGGAAACCCCCCGATTCAGCAGTACTTC
CDR3 protein: CASSQGQGNPPIQQYF

D gene: -
J gene: TRBJ2-2
V gene: TRBV19
clone size: -
CDR3 DNA: TGTGCCAGTAGTACGGGGGTTCTCCGCACCGGGGAGCTGTTTTTT
CDR3 protein: CASSTGVLRTGELFF

D gene: -
J gene: TRBJ2-7
V gene: TRBV18
clone size: -
CDR3 DNA: TGTGCCAGCTCGCAGGAGGACAGCTCCTACGAGCAGTACTTC
CDR3 protein: CASSQEDSSYEQYF

D gene: -
J gene: TRBJ1-1
V gene: TRBV10-3
clone size: -
CDR3 DNA: TGTGCCATCAGTGATTCGACAGGAGAGAACACTGAAGCTTTCTTT
CDR3 protein: CAISDSTGENTEAFF

D gene: TRBD1
J gene: TRBJ2-4
V gene: TRBV5-1
clone size: -
CDR3 DNA: TGCGCCAGCAGACAGACCGGGACAGCCATTCAGTACTTC
CDR3 protein: CASRQTGTAIQYF

D gene: -
J gene: TRBJ1-5
V gene: TRBV19
clone size: -
CDR3 DNA: TGTGCCAGCGCGCGGTCCGTGCTCAATCAGCCCCAGCATTTT
CDR3 protein: CASARSVLNQPQHF

D gene: -
J gene: TRBJ2-1
V gene: TRBV5-6
clone size: -
CDR3 DNA: TGTGCCAGCAGCTTGGGACAGAACTCCTACAATGAGCAGTTCTTC
CDR3 protein: CASSLGQNSYNEQFF

D gene: -
J gene: TRBJ1-4
V gene: TRBV7-8
clone size: few
CDR3 DNA: TGTGCCAGCAGCTTAAATCCTCCCGCACAGAATAATGAAAAACTGTTTTTT
CDR3 protein: CASSLNPPAQNNEKLFF

D gene: -
J gene: TRBJ1-3
V gene: TRBV30
clone size: few
CDR3 DNA: TGTGCCTGGAGTGTAACCATCAGGGGTACTGGAAACACCATATATTTT
CDR3 protein: CAWSVTIRGTGNTIYF

D gene: TRBD1
J gene: TRBJ2-1
V gene: TRBV10-1
clone size: -
CDR3 DNA: TGCGCCACCTCCGGGACAGCTTACAATGAGCAGTTCTTC
CDR3 protein: CATSGTAYNEQFF

D gene: TRBD2
J gene: TRBJ2-2
V gene: TRBV2
clone size: -
CDR3 DNA: TGTGCCAGCAGTGTTGGTCTGGGACTAGACACCGGGGAGCTGTTTTTT
CDR3 protein: CASSVGLGLDTGELFF

D gene: -
J gene: TRBJ1-1
V gene: TRBV5-4
clone size: -
CDR3 DNA: TGTGCCAGCAGCTTGGTGGGGGCGCGGAACACTGAAGCTTTCTTT
CDR3 protein: CASSLVGARNTEAFF

D gene: TRBD2
J gene: TRBJ2-1
V gene: TRBV19
clone size: -
CDR3 DNA: TGTGCCAGTAACCTAGCGGGAGCGTACAATGAGCAGTTCTTC
CDR3 protein: CASNLAGAYNEQFF

D gene: TRBD1
J gene: TRBJ2-2
V gene: TRBV28
clone size: -
CDR3 DNA: TGTGCCAGCAGTACACGGGACAGGGGGCGCCCCGGGGAGCTGTTTTTT
CDR3 protein: CASSTRDRGRPGELFF

D gene: -
J gene: TRBJ1-1
V gene: TRBV7-2
clone size: once
CDR3 DNA: TGTGCCAGCAGCCGAGATTCGAACACTGAAGCTTTCTTT
CDR3 protein: CASSRDSNTEAFF

D gene: -
J gene: TRBJ2-5
V gene: TRBV19
clone size: -
CDR3 DNA: TGTGCCAGTAGTATAATCAAGAGAGGTACAGGCGGCCAAGAGACCCAGTACTTC
CDR3 protein: CASSIIKRGTGGQETQYF

D gene: TRBD1
J gene: TRBJ2-5
V gene: TRBV5-1
clone size: once
CDR3 DNA: TGCGCCAGCAGCTTCTTAGCGAGCAGGGGGAAAGAGACCCAGTACTTC
CDR3 protein: CASSFLASRGKETQYF

D gene: TRBD2
J gene: TRBJ2-7
V gene: TRBV7-2
clone size: -
CDR3 DNA: TGTGCCAGCAGCCGAACGGGACTAGCGGACTCCGGGCAGTACTTC
CDR3 protein: CASSRTGLADSGQYF

D gene: -
J gene: TRBJ2-7
V gene: TRBV10-3
clone size: -
CDR3 DNA: TGTGCCATCAGTGAGTCCGGCGGGGCGCGGTACGAGCAGTACTTC
CDR3 protein: CAISESGGARYEQYF

D gene: TRBD2
J gene: TRBJ2-1
V gene: TRBV4-1
clone size: -
CDR3 DNA: TGCGCCAGCAGCCATGGGAGCGGGAGGTTCTACAATGAGCAGTTCTTC
CDR3 protein: CASSHGSGRFYNEQFF

D gene: TRBD2
J gene: TRBJ2-6
V gene: TRBV11-3
clone size: -
CDR3 DNA: TGTGCCAGCAGCCCCACCGGGGGGGGCTCTGGGGCCAACGTCCTGACTTTC
CDR3 protein: CASSPTGGGSGANVLTF

D gene: -
J gene: TRBJ1-2
V gene: TRBV5-1
clone size: -
CDR3 DNA: TGCGCCAGCAGCTTGGAGGCAGCAGGGACATCGGGTGGCTACACCTTC
CDR3 protein: CASSLEAAGTSGGYTF

D gene: -
J gene: TRBJ1-1
V gene: TRBV6-5
clone size: -
CDR3 DNA: TGTGCCAGCAAGTTACAGGGCCGATCGAACACTGAAGCTTTCTTT
CDR3 protein: CASKLQGRSNTEAFF

D gene: -
J gene: TRBJ1-1
V gene: TRBV30
clone size: -
CDR3 DNA: TGTGCCCGGCAGGACAGCGCGTACACTGAAGCTTTCTTT
CDR3 protein: CARQDSAYTEAFF

D gene: TRBD2
J gene: TRBJ2-7
V gene: TRBV11-2
clone size: once
CDR3 DNA: TGTGCCAGCAGCTTAGCGTCGACGGGACTAGTCATCGAGCAGTACTTC
CDR3 protein: CASSLASTGLVIEQYF

D gene: -
J gene: TRBJ1-5
V gene: TRBV9
clone size: few
CDR3 DNA: TGTGCCAGCAGCGTAGGGCAGGGGCTGGATTGGCAGCCCCAGCATTTT
CDR3 protein: CASSVGQGLDWQPQHF

D gene: TRBD2
J gene: TRBJ2-7
V gene: TRBV4-1
clone size: -
CDR3 DNA: TGCGCCAGCAGCCAAGATGGTTTCCGCAGCGGGAGGGTAAATCACGAGCAGTACTTC
CDR3 protein: CASSQDGFRSGRVNHEQYF

D gene: -
J gene: TRBJ2-5
V gene: TRBV5-1
clone size: few
CDR3 DNA: TGCGCCAGCAGCTTGGGTTCGGGAGTCCAAGAGACCCAGTACTTC
CDR3 protein: CASSLGSGVQETQYF

D gene: -
J gene: TRBJ1-5
V gene: TRBV5-1
clone size: -
CDR3 DNA: TGCGCCAGCAGCTTGGACGGAGTTGACAATCAGCCCCAGCATTTT
CDR3 protein: CASSLDGVDNQPQHF

D gene: TRBD2
J gene: TRBJ2-7
V gene: TRBV4-3
clone size: -
CDR3 DNA: TGCGCCAGCAGCCAAGAGCTAGCGGGGGGGAACTACGAGCAGTACTTC
CDR3 protein: CASSQELAGGNYEQYF

D gene: -
J gene: TRBJ1-2
V gene: TRBV2
clone size: -
CDR3 DNA: TGTGCCAGCACCCGGGAAGGGGGGGACTATGGCTACACCTTC
CDR3 protein: CASTREGGDYGYTF

D gene: TRBD1
J gene: TRBJ1-5
V gene: TRBV6-1
clone size: few
CDR3 DNA: TGTGCCAGCAGTGCTTGGGGACAGGGCTTTAATCAGCCCCAGCATTTT
CDR3 protein: CASSAWGQGFNQPQHF

D gene: TRBD1
J gene: TRBJ1-4
V gene: TRBV6-1
clone size: -
CDR3 DNA: TGTGCCAGCAGTATGGGACAGACTAATGAAAAACTGTTTTTT
CDR3 protein: CASSMGQTNEKLFF

D gene: -
J gene: TRBJ1-3
V gene: TRBV10-3
clone size: -
CDR3 DNA: TGTGCCATCACCCAGGGCAGAGATATTGGAAACACCATATATTTT
CDR3 protein: CAITQGRDIGNTIYF

D gene: TRBD2
J gene: TRBJ2-1
V gene: TRBV5-4
clone size: -
CDR3 DNA: TGTGCCAGCAGCAGAGCGGGACTAGCAGTGGCGAATGAGCAGTTCTTC
CDR3 protein: CASSRAGLAVANEQFF

D gene: TRBD1
J gene: TRBJ2-2
V gene: TRBV6-5
clone size: -
CDR3 DNA: TGTGCCAGCAGTTCGGGACAGGGGTCCACCGGGGAGCTGTTTTTT
CDR3 protein: CASSSGQGSTGELFF

D gene: TRBD2
J gene: TRBJ2-7
V gene: TRBV7-2
clone size: once
CDR3 DNA: TGTGCCAGCAGCTTAGTTGCGGGGGGGAGCTCCTACGAGCAGTACTTC
CDR3 protein: CASSLVAGGSSYEQYF

D gene: -
J gene: TRBJ1-1
V gene: TRBV6-5
clone size: -
CDR3 DNA: TGTGCCAGCAGTTACTCGATTGGGCCCTTAGGAGGTGAAGCTTTCTTT
CDR3 protein: CASSYSIGPLGGEAFF

D gene: TRBD2
J gene: TRBJ2-1
V gene: TRBV11-3
clone size: once
CDR3 DNA: TGTGCCAGCAGTCTTCACACTAGCGACGATGAGCAGTTCTTC
CDR3 protein: CASSLHTSDDEQFF

D gene: TRBD1
J gene: TRBJ1-5
V gene: TRBV30
clone size: once
CDR3 DNA: TGTGCCTGGACTCGGACAGGCAACCAGCCCCAGCATTTT
CDR3 protein: CAWTRTGNQPQHF

D gene: TRBD1
J gene: TRBJ2-1
V gene: TRBV5-1
clone size: -
CDR3 DNA: TGCGCCAGCAGCTGGACAGGGAACAATGAGCAGTTCTTC
CDR3 protein: CASSWTGNNEQFF

D gene: TRBD2
J gene: TRBJ2-5
V gene: TRBV14
clone size: -
CDR3 DNA: TGTGCCAGCAGCCCGAATGGACTAGCGGGGGGCCATTTCCTCGAGACCCAGTACTTC
CDR3 protein: CASSPNGLAGGHFLETQYF

D gene: -
J gene: TRBJ2-5
V gene: TRBV7-9
clone size: -
CDR3 DNA: TGTGCCAGCAGCTTAGGGGGCAGTTTGGGGGAGACCCAGTACTTC
CDR3 protein: CASSLGGSLGETQYF

D gene: TRBD2
J gene: TRBJ2-7
V gene: TRBV28
clone size: -
CDR3 DNA: TGTGCCAGCAGTTTACCCCCCGGACTAGGAATGCGCGAGCAGTACTTC
CDR3 protein: CASSLPPGLGMREQYF

D gene: -
J gene: TRBJ1-1
V gene: TRBV6-1
clone size: once
CDR3 DNA: TGTGCCAGCACCGCAGGAGACAGTCGACAGAACCAAGCTTTCTTT
CDR3 protein: CASTAGDSRQNQAFF

D gene: -
J gene: TRBJ2-3
V gene: TRBV28
clone size: -
CDR3 DNA: TGTGCCAGCAGTTCGGGTGGGTCGGTGGATACGCAGTATTTT
CDR3 protein: CASSSGGSVDTQYF

D gene: TRBD1
J gene: TRBJ1-2
V gene: TRBV28
clone size: -
CDR3 DNA: TGTGCCAGCAGTTTATCAGGGGGCTATGGCTACACCTTC
CDR3 protein: CASSLSGGYGYTF

D gene: -
J gene: TRBJ2-1
V gene: TRBV4-2
clone size: -
CDR3 DNA: TGTGCCAGCAGCCAGGAAACAGGCCGAGCGCACAATGAGCAGTTCTTC
CDR3 protein: CASSQETGRAHNEQFF

D gene: TRBD1
J gene: TRBJ1-1
V gene: TRBV30
clone size: few
CDR3 DNA: TGTGCCTGGGATTCCGGGACAGGGGGCTTAAACACTGAAGCTTTCTTT
CDR3 protein: CAWDSGTGGLNTEAFF

D gene: TRBD2
J gene: TRBJ2-3
V gene: TRBV11-2
clone size: -
CDR3 DNA: TGTGCCAGCAGCTTCGCCGCAGCCGGGACTAGCGGCGATACGCAGTATTTT
CDR3 protein: CASSFAAAGTSGDTQYF

D gene: TRBD1
J gene: TRBJ1-5
V gene: TRBV19
clone size: -
CDR3 DNA: TGTGCCAGTAGTATCGTGCGGAGGGACAGGGTGGTGCAGCCCCAGCATTTT
CDR3 protein: CASSIVRRDRVVQPQHF

D gene: -
J gene: TRBJ1-5
V gene: TRBV10-3
clone size: -
CDR3 DNA: TGTGCCATCAGTGCGTCAGGGGCTCATCAGCCCCAGCATTTT
CDR3 protein: CAISASGAHQPQHF

D gene: -
J gene: TRBJ2-2
V gene: TRBV10-3
clone size: -
CDR3 DNA: TGTGCCATCAGTGAGTGGTCAGGGCAGGGGGAGCTGTTTTTT
CDR3 protein: CAISEWSGQGELFF

D gene: -
J gene: TRBJ2-5
V gene: TRBV7-9
clone size: -
CDR3 DNA: TGTGCCAGCAGCGGTATGACAGGGAGGGAGACCCAGTACTTC
CDR3 protein: CASSGMTGRETQYF